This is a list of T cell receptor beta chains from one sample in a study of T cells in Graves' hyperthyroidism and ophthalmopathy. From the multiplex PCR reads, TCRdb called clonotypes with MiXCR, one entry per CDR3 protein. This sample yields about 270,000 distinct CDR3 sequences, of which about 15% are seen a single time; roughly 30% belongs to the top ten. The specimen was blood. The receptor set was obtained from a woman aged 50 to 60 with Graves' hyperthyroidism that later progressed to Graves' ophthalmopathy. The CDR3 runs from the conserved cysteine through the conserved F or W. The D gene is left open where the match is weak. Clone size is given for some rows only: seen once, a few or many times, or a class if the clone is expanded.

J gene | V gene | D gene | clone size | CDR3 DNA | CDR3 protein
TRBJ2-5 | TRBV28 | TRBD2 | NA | TGTGCCAGCAGAGTAGCGGGGGGCGCACCCCAAGAGACCCAGTACTTC | CASRVAGGAPQETQYF
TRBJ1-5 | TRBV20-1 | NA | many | TGCAGTGCTAGTTCCGGGTACGTCGGTCAGCCCCAGCATTTT | CSASSGYVGQPQHF
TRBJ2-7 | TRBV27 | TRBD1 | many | TGTGCCAGCAAGTCTAGACAGGGTACTTACGAGCAGTACTTC | CASKSRQGTYEQYF
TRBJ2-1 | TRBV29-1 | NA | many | TGCAGCGTTGAACGGGGCAGGGTGCCGGACGATGAGCAGTTCTTC | CSVERGRVPDDEQFF
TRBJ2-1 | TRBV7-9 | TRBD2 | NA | TGTGCCAGCAGCTTGCCCGGGACTAGCGGGAGGGCTTCCTACAATGAGCAGTTCTTC | CASSLPGTSGRASYNEQFF
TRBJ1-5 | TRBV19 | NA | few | TGTGCCAGTATAGACTCAGGGGCGGGTCAGCCCCAGCATTTT | CASIDSGAGQPQHF
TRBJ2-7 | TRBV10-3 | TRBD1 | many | TGTGCCATCAGCGGGACAGGGGGCGTATACGAGCAGTACTTC | CAISGTGGVYEQYF
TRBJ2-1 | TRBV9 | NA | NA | TGTGCCAGCAGCGTAGGGACAGATTACAATGAGCAGTTCTTC | CASSVGTDYNEQFF
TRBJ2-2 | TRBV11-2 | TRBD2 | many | TGTGCCAGCAGCCTAAGAGGGGAGGGACGATCCGGGGAGCTGTTTTTT | CASSLRGEGRSGELFF
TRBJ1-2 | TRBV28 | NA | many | TGTGCCAGCAGTTTAGGTCTCAACTATGGCTACACCTTC | CASSLGLNYGYTF
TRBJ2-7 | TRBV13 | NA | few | TGTGCCAGCAGCTTCCGGAGCGGGCTCTACGAGCAGTACTTC | CASSFRSGLYEQYF
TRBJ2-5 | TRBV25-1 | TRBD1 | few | TGTGCCAGCAGTGATTCTCGGACAGGGCAATACGGGACCCAGTACTTC | CASSDSRTGQYGTQYF
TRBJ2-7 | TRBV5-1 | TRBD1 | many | TGCGCCAGCAGCCCGGTGACAGGGGTCGCCGAGCAGTACTTC | CASSPVTGVAEQYF
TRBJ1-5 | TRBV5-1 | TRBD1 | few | TGCGCCAGCAGCTATACAGGGGGCAATCAGCCCCAGCATTTT | CASSYTGGNQPQHF
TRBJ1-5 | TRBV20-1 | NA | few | TGCAGTGCTAGACCGGGGCCCAGTGGTCAGCCCCAGCATTTT | CSARPGPSGQPQHF
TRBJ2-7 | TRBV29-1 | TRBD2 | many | TGCAGCGTTGAAGGATCCGAAGGACTAGCGGGAGCTCGCTCCTACGAGCAGTACTTC | CSVEGSEGLAGARSYEQYF
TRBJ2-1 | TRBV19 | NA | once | TGTGCCACCAAAAGTGAGCAGGGTGGGTCCTACAATGAGCAGTTCTTC | CATKSEQGGSYNEQFF
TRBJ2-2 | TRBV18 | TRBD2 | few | TGTGCCAGCTCCCTTACCGGACTAGCGGGATCTTTGTCGAACACCGGGGAGCTGTTTTTT | CASSLTGLAGSLSNTGELFF
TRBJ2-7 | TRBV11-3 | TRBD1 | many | TGTGCCAGCAGCTCGACGGGACAGGGCGTAAACGAGCAGTACTTC | CASSSTGQGVNEQYF
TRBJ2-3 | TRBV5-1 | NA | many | TGCGCCAGCAGCTTGGTTGCCGGAGTCCTTAGCACAGATACGCAGTATTTT | CASSLVAGVLSTDTQYF
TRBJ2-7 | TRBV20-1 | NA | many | TGCAGTGCTAGTAGGTCAGAGTACGAGCAGTACTTC | CSASRSEYEQYF
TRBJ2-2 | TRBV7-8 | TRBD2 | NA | TGTGCCAGCAGCTCCCCTCTAGCGGGAGGAACCGGGGAGCTGTTTTTT | CASSSPLAGGTGELFF
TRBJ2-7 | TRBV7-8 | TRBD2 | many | TGTGCCAGCAGCTTAGCGTTTAGCGGGAGGGCCTCCTACTACGAGCAGTACTTC | CASSLAFSGRASYYEQYF
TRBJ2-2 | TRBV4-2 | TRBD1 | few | TGTGCCAGCAGCCAGTCAACAGGGGGGACCGGGGAGCTGTTTTTT | CASSQSTGGTGELFF
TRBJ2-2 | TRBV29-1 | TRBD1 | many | TGCAGCGTTGATAAAGACAGGGGGGGAACCGGGGAGCTGTTTTTT | CSVDKDRGGTGELFF
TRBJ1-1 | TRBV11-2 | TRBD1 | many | TGTGCCAGCAGCTCTGGGACAGGCCGGGCGGCTTTCTTT | CASSSGTGRAAFF
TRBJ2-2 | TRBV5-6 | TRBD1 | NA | TGTGCCAGCAGCTCCGGGACAGGGAGGACCGGGGAGCTGTTTTTT | CASSSGTGRTGELFF
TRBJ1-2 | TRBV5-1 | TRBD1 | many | TGCGCCAGCGGTCAGACAGGGTCGAAGGTTGGCTACACCTTC | CASGQTGSKVGYTF
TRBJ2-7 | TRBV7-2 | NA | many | TGTGCCAGCAGCTTCTCTTTCTTATACGAGCAGTACTTC | CASSFSFLYEQYF
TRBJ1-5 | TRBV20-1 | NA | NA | TGCAGTGCTAGCCCAAGCAATCAGCCCCAGCATTTT | CSASPSNQPQHF
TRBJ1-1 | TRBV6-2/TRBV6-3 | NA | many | TGTGCCAGCAGTTACCAAGGGGGAATAAGGGCCCAGGCTTTCTTT | CASSYQGGIRAQAFF
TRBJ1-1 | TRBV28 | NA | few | TGTGCCAGCAGTCCCCCTATAAGGCAGGCGAACACTGAAGCTTTCTTT | CASSPPIRQANTEAFF
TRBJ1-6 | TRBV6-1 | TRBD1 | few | TGTGCCAGCGGTCCGACAGGGACCAATTCACCCCTCCACTTT | CASGPTGTNSPLHF
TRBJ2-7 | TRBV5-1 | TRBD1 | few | TGCGCCAGCAGCAGGCAGGGGGCAGGGTACTCCTACGAGCAGTACTTC | CASSRQGAGYSYEQYF
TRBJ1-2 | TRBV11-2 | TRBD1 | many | TGTGCCAGCAGCTTAGCCGGGACAGCGGTAAATTACTATGGCTACACCTTC | CASSLAGTAVNYYGYTF
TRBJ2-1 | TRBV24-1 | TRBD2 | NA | TGTGCCACCACCCAAGGACTAGCAGGGAACAATGAGCAGTTCTTC | CATTQGLAGNNEQFF
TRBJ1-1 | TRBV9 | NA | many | TGTGCCAGCACCCCCTACCTCGCGGACACTGAAGCTTTCTTT | CASTPYLADTEAFF
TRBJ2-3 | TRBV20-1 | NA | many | TGCAGTGCTAGGAAAATAGGACAGAGCACAGATACGCAGTATTTT | CSARKIGQSTDTQYF
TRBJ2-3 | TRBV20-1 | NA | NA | TGCAGTGCTATTGGCCACCTCACAGATACGCAGTATTTT | CSAIGHLTDTQYF
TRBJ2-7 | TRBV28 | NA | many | TGTGCCAGCAGCCAGGCCGGGTACGAGCAGTACTTC | CASSQAGYEQYF
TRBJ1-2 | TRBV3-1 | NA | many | TGTGCCAGCAGCCAAGATGAGGGTACTGGCTACACCTTC | CASSQDEGTGYTF
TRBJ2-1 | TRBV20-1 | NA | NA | TGCAGTGCTGTTCGCGGGGGCGATGAGCAGTTCTTC | CSAVRGGDEQFF
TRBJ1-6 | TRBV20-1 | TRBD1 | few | TGCAGTGCGAGAGGGACAGGGGATAATTCACCCCTCCACTTT | CSARGTGDNSPLHF
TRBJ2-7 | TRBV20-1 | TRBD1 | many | TGCAGTGCTAGAGATGGGGTGGGACAGGGAGTAGACGAGCAGTACTTC | CSARDGVGQGVDEQYF
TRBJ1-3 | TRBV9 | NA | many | TGTGCCAGCAGCTCGCGGACAGCCCGGCCTGGAAACACCATATATTTT | CASSSRTARPGNTIYF